This T cell receptor beta chain is drawn from a study of T cell responses to AZD1222 COVID-19 vaccine. Produced via immunoSEQ multiplex PCR; TCRdb's table is partial and in-frame only. This table holds some 180,000 clones, approximately 92% found once. General study points: No day 14 peak samples; only post-peak repertoires were characterized. The CD4 TCRs associated with vaccination extended across spike and predominated at 160-218 and 743-854. Clonal diversity may have been underestimated in mostly white British donors. Only five to seven individuals given AZD1222 were seropositive at baseline.

V gave up 3 bases and J gave up 2 bases; unmatched junction bases: 4. The CDR3 covers 15 residues. Germline CDR1 LNHNV, CDR2 YYDKDF (reference sequence). Turning to this clone: The antigen remains undetermined.

The sample in question was peripheral blood, obtained 28 days after the second dose of the MenACWY control vaccine. This rearrangement joins TRBV15 to TRBJ2-1; 7 bases line up with TRBD1. The origin of this receptor is an adult who received the MenACWY meningococcal vaccine as a control. The chain's CDR3 is CATSSDRETYNEQFF. For the CDR3, the DNA is TGTGCCACCAGCAGTGACAGGGAAACCTACAATGAGCAGTTCTTC.